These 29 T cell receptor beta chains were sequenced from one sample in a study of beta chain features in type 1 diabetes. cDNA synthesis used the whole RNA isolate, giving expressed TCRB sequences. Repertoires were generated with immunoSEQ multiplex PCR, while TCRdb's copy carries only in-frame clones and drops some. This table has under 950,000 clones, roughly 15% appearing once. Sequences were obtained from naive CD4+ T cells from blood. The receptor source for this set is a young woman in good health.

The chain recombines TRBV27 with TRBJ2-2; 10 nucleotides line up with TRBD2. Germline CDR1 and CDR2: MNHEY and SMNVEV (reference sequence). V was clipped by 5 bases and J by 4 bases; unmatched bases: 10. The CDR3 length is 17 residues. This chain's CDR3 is CASSPTLAGVLTGELFF. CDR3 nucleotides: TGTGCCAGCAGTCCCACCCTAGCGGGAGTTCTCACCGGGGAGCTGTTTTTT.

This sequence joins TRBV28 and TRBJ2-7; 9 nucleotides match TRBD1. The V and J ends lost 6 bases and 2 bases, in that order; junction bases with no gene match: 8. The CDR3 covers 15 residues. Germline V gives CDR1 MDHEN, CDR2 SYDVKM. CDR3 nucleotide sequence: TGTGCCAGCAGGGGAGGGACAGGGCCAACCTACGAGCAGTACTTC. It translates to CASRGGTGPTYEQYF. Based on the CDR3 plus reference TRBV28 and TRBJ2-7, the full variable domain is DVKVTQSSRYLVKRTGEKVFLECVQDMDHENMFWYRQDPGLGLRLIYFSYDVKMKEKGDIPEGYSVSREKKERFSLILESASTNQTSMYLCASRGGTGPTYEQYFGPGTRLTVT.

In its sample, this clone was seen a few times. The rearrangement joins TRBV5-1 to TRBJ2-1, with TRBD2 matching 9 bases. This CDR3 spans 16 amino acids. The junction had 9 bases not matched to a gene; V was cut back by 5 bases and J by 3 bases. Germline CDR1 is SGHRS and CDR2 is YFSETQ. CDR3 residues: CASRTTPSGDYNEQFF. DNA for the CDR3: TGCGCCAGCAGGACGACACCTAGCGGGGACTACAATGAGCAGTTCTTC.

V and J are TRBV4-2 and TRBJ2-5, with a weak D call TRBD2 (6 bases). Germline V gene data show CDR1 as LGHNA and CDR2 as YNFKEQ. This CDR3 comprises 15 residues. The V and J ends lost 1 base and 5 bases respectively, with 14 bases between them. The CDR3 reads CASSQGGTPWETQYF. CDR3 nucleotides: TGTGCCAGCAGCCAAGGCGGGACCCCGTGGGAGACCCAGTACTTC.

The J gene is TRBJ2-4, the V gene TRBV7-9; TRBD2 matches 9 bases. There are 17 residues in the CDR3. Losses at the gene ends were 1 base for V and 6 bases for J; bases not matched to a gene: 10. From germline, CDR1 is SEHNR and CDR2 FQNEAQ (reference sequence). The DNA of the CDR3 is TGTGCCAGCAGCTTAGTTACTGGCGGGAGGGCCGGAAACATTCAGTACTTC. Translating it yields CASSLVTGGRAGNIQYF.

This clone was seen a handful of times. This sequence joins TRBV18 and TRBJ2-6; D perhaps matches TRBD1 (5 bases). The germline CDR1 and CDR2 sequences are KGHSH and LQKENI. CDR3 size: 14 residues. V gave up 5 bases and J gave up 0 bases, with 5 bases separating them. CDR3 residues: CASSTGSGANVLTF. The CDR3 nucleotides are TGTGCCAGCTCAACAGGCTCTGGGGCCAACGTCCTGACTTTC.

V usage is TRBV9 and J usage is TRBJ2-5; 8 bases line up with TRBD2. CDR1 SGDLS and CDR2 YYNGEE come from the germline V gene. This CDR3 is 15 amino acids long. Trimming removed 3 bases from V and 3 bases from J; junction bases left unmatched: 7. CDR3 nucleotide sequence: TGTGCCAGCAGCGCCGGGGTAGCGGGAAAAGAGACCCAGTACTTC. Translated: CASSAGVAGKETQYF.

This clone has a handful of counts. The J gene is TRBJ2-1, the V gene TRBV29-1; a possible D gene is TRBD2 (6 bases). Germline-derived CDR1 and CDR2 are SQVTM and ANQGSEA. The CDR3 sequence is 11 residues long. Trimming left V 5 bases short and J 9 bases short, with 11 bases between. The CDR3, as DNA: TGCAGCGTTCGGGGGAGTGTTGAGCAGTTCTTC. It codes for CSVRGSVEQFF.

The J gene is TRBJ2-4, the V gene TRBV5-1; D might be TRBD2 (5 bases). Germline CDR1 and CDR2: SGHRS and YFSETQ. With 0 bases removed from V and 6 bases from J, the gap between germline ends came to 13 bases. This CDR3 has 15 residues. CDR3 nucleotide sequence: TGCGCCAGCAGCTTGGCCGCGCGGGTACTAAACATTCAGTACTTC. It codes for CASSLAARVLNIQYF.

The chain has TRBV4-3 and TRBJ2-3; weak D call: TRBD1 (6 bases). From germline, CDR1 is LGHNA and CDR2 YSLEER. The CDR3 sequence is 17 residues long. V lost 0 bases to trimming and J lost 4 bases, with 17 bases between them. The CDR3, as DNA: TGCGCCAGCAGCCAAGATTTCCGGGACAAGTATTCAGATACGCAGTATTTT. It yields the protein CASSQDFRDKYSDTQYF.

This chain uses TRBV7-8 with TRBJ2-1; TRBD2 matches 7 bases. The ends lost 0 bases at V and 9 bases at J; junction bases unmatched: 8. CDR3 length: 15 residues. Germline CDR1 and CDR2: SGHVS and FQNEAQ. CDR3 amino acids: CASSLARLAWGEQFF. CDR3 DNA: TGTGCCAGCAGCTTAGCCAGACTAGCATGGGGTGAGCAGTTCTTC. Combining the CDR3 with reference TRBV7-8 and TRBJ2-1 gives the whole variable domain GAGVSQSPRYKVAKRGQDVALRCDPISGHVSLFWYQQALGQGPEFLTYFQNEAQLDKSGLPSDRFFAERPEGSVSTLKIQRTQQEDSAVYLCASSLARLAWGEQFFGPGTRLTVL.

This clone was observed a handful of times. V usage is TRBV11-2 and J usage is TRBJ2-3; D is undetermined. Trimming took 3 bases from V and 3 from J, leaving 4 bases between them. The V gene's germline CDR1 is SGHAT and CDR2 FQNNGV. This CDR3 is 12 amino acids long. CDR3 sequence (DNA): TGTGCCAGCAGCTTCGGTACAGATACGCAGTATTTT. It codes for CASSFGTDTQYF.

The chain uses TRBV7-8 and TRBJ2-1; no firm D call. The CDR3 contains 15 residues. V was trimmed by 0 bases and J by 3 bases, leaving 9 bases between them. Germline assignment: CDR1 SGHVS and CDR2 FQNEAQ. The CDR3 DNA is TGTGCCAGCAGCTTAGCGCTAAGCAGCTACAATGAGCAGTTCTTC. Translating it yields CASSLALSSYNEQFF.

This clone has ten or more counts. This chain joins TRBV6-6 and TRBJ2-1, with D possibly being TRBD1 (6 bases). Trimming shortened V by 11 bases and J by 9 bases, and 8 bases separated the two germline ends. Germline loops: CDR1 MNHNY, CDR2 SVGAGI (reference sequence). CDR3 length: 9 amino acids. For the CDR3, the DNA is TGTGCCGCAGGGGTTGAGCAGTTCTTC. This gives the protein CAAGVEQFF.

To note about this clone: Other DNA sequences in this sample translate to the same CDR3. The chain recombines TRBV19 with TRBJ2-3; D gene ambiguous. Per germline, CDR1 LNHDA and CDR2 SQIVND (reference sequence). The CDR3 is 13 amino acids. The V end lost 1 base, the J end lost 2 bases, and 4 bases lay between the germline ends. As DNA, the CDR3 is TGTGCCAGTAGTATAGCCTACACAGATACGCAGTATTTT. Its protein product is CASSIAYTDTQYF.

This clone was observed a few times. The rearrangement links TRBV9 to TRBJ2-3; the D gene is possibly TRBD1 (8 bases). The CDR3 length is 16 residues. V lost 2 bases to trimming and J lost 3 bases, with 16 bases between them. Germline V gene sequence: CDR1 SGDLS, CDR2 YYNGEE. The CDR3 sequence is CASSVRGLAVTDTQYF. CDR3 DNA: TGTGCCAGCAGCGTCAGGGGGCTAGCGGTAACAGATACGCAGTATTTT.

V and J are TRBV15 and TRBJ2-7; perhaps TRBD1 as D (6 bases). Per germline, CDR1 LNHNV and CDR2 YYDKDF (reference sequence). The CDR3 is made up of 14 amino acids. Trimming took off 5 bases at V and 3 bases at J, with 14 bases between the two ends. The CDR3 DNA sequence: TGTGCCACCAGCGGCCGGGACACATTCTACGAGCAGTACTTC. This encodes CATSGRDTFYEQYF.

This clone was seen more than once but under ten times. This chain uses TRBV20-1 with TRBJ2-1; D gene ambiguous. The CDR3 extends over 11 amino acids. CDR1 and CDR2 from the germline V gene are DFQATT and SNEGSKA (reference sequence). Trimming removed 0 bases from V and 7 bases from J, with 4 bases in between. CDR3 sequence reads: CSARDVNEQFF. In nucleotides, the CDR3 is TGCAGTGCTAGAGATGTTAATGAGCAGTTCTTC.

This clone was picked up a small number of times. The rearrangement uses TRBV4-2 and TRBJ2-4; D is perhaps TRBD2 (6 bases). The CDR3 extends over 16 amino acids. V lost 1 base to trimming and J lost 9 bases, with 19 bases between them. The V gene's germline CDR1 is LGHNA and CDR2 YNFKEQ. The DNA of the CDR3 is TGTGCCAGCAGCCAAGTCAGGGTCGGGAGTCGAGGCATTCAGTACTTC. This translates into CASSQVRVGSRGIQYF.

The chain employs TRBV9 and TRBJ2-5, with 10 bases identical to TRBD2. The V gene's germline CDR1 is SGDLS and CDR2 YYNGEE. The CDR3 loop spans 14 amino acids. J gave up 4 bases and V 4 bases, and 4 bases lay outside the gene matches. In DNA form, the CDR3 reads TGTGCCAGCAGCCTGGGACTAGCGACAGAGACCCAGTACTTC. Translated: CASSLGLATETQYF.

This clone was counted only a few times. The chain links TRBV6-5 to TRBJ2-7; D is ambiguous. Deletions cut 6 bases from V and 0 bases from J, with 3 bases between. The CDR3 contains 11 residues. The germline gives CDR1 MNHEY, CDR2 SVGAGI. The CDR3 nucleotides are TGTGCCAGCAGGCACTCCTACGAGCAGTACTTC. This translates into CASRHSYEQYF.

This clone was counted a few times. CDR3 in DNA: TGTGCCATCAGTGGGGGCTTGCTTAGCGGGAGGGCCAAATATGAGCAGTTCTTC. This gives the protein CAISGGLLSGRAKYEQFF. The gene calls are TRBV10-3 and TRBJ2-1, with 11 bases aligning to TRBD2. With V trimmed by 4 bases and J by 8 bases, 16 bases remained unmatched. This CDR3 region has 18 residues. In germline, CDR1 is ENHRY, CDR2 SYGVKD.

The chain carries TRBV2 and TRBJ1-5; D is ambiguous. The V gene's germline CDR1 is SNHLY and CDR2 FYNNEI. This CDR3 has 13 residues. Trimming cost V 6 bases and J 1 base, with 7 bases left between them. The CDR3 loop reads CASRGLSNQPQHF. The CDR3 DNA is TGTGCCAGCAGGGGCCTCAGCAATCAGCCCCAGCATTTT.

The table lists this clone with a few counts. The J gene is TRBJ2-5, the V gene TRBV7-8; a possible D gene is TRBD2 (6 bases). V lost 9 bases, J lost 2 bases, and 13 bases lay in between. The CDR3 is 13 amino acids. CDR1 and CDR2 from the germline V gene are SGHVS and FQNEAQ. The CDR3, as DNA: TGTGCCAGGAGGCCCGCGGGGCAAGAGACCCAGTACTTC. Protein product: CARRPAGQETQYF. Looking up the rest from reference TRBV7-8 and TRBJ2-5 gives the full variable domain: GAGVSQSPRYKVAKRGQDVALRCDPISGHVSLFWYQQALGQGPEFLTYFQNEAQLDKSGLPSDRFFAERPEGSVSTLKIQRTQQEDSAVYLCARRPAGQETQYFGPGTRLLVL.

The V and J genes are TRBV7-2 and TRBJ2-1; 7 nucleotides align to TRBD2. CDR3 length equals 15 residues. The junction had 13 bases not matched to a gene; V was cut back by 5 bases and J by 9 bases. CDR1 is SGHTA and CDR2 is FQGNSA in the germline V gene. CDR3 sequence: CASSRTGTREGEQFF. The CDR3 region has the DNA TGTGCCAGCAGCCGTACCGGGACCAGGGAGGGTGAGCAGTTCTTC.

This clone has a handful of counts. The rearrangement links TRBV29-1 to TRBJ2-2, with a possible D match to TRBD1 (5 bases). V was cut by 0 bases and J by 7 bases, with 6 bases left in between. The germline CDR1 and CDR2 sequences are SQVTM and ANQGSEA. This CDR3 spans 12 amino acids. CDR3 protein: CSVEDRVGELFF. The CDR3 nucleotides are TGCAGCGTTGAAGACAGGGTCGGGGAGCTGTTTTTT.

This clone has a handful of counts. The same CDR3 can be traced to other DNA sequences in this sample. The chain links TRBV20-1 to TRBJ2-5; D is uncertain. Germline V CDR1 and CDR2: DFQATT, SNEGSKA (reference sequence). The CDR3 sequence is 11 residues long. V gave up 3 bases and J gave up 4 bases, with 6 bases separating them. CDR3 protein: CSARGRETQYF. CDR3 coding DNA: TGCAGTGCTAGGGGTCGAGAGACCCAGTACTTC.

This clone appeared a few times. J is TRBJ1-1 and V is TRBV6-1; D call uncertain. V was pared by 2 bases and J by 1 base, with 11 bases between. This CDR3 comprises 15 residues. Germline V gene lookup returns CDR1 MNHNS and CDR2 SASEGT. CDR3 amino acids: CASSELGSRNTEAFF. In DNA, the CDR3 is TGTGCCAGCAGTGAACTCGGGTCACGGAACACTGAAGCTTTCTTT.

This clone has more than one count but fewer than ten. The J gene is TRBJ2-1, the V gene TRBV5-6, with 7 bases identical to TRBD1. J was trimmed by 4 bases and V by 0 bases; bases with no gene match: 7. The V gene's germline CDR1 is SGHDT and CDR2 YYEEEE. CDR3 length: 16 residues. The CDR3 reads CASSLDLGTAYNEQFF. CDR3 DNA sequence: TGTGCCAGCAGCTTGGATCTCGGGACAGCTTACAATGAGCAGTTCTTC. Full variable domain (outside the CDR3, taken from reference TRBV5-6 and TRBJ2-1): DAGVTQSPTHLIKTRGQQVTLRCSPKSGHDTVSWYQQALGQGPQFIFQYYEEEERQRGNFPDRFSGHQFPNYSSELNVNALLLGDSALYLCASSLDLGTAYNEQFFGPGTRLTVL.